This entry features one T cell receptor (beta chain) sequence. There is no known antigen for this receptor. No per-base quality is available; no much larger clone lies one base away. Taken with the paper, the label for time point translates to: baseline before first vaccination. The vaccinee samples were drawn from two UK trials, COV001 and COV002, one of which was a single-blind randomized controlled phase 2/3 trial testing AZD1222 (ChAdOx1 nCoV-19) in healthy adults. Trial participant PBMC samples were collected at day 0 and day 28 after the second dose for TCRbeta chain sequencing. This entry belongs to a study of T cell responses to AZD1222 COVID-19 vaccine (dated by TCRdb to the early 2020s). The study in broad terms: AZD1222 recipients whose second dose came at about 4 weeks and those whose second dose came at about 12 weeks were combined into one group, since spike-specific TCR depth and breadth did not differ between the two schedules. A total of 233 trial participants underwent TCR sequencing, of whom about 210 had received two doses of AZD1222 and some 25 had received two doses of the MenACWY control vaccine. Trial participants were enrolled by age into 18-55, 56-69 and 70-plus year subgroups, with roughly 150, 30 and 60 TCR-sequenced participants respectively. The study at large found these results: Only six AZD1222 recipients were SARS-CoV-2 seropositive at baseline, limiting conclusions about previously exposed vaccinees. CD4 TCRs associated with the vaccine covered the entire spike protein, and the dominant responses were in regions 160-218 and 743-854. Reportedly, close to half of the unique spike-specific TCRs recognized epitopes lying outside the regions that are mutated in the B.1.351 and B.1.1.7 variants. A significant rise in spike-specific TCR breadth and depth was observed after two AZD1222 doses relative to day 0 and relative to MenACWY recipients. Participants were mostly white British, with more females than males. The authors suggested clonal diversity may have been underestimated. No day 14 peak-response samples were available, so repertoires were characterized only after the peak T cell response. The 56-69-year group was small, and its depth increase did not reach significance, likely because of low power.

The CDR3 regions of human TCRbeta chains were analyzed by immunosequencing. In the authors' own workflow: Repertoire TCRs were checked for matches against a reference library of SARS-CoV-2-specific TCRs that had been generated using the MIRA antigen-specificity platform. Breadth was defined as the fraction of unique TCRs that were SARS-CoV-2-associated, and depth was defined as the fraction of total T cells that were SARS-CoV-2-associated. Using the MIRA data, every spike-specific TCR was mapped to the spike region that the TCR reacted to and assigned to either a CD4 or a CD8 class. Log10-transformed breadth and depth values were compared by one-way ANOVA with Sidak's multiple comparisons tests. This is the immuneACCESS table as TCRdb keeps it, with only in-frame sequences that have V and J called. A part of the clones is gone; compared with another copy, unresolved V genes explain less than half, and the rest is unexplained. The DNA gave D and trimming, while V, J and clone size come from that table. Present in this sample are some 120,000 clones, 88% of which were seen just once. The ten largest make up 7.5% to 8% of the sample.

The specimen was peripheral blood, collected on day 0 of AZD1222 vaccination. This TCR was sampled from an adult in good health.

CDR3 loop: CSVTTSGGAGEQFF. The sequenced DNA is TGCAGCGTTACGACTAGCGGGGGGGCAGGGGAGCAGTTCTTC. The chain links TRBV29-1 with TRBJ2-1, with 14 junctional bases fitting TRBD2. CDR1 and CDR2 are drawn from the germline V gene: SQVTM, ANQGSEA. The CDR3 spans 14 residues, from the cysteine through the phenylalanine. CDR3 DNA is the only sequence kept; it has 42 bases, read in frame from the first base. Germline trimming amounts to 5 bases on V and 10 bases on J, with 7 as the count of junction bases outside the gene matches.